Sequencing of this T cell receptor beta chain was carried out in a study of blood T cell repertoires in COVID-19. At the level of the study: Sites across the United States, Italy and Spain contributed samples from acute and convalescent COVID-19.

Study processing details: Amplification of reference gene primers was used by the study to estimate nucleated cell counts. Produced via immunoSEQ multiplex PCR; TCRdb's table is partial and in-frame only. D and trimming come from the DNA, and the V and J calls and clone size come from that table. The table includes some 290,000 clones, 90% to 95% detected once. Participants were aged about 18 to 100 years from roughly 26 US areas. A PCR-confirmed or clinician-diagnosed COVID-19 case had contacted exposed participants within 2 weeks of entry. There are 12 residues in the CDR3. The germline gives CDR1 LGHNA, CDR2 YSLEER. V was pared by 3 bases and J by 6 bases, with 0 bases of the junction left unmatched.

The sample taken for sequencing was PBMCs or T cells enriched from blood (not recorded which). The receptor comes from a woman aged 30 to 39 who had been exposed to COVID-19. This chain joins TRBV4-3 and TRBJ2-7, with 9 bases aligning to TRBD1. CDR3 in DNA: TGCGCCAGCAGCCAGACAGGGGGCGAGCAGTACTTC. Translated, it gives CASSQTGGEQYF.